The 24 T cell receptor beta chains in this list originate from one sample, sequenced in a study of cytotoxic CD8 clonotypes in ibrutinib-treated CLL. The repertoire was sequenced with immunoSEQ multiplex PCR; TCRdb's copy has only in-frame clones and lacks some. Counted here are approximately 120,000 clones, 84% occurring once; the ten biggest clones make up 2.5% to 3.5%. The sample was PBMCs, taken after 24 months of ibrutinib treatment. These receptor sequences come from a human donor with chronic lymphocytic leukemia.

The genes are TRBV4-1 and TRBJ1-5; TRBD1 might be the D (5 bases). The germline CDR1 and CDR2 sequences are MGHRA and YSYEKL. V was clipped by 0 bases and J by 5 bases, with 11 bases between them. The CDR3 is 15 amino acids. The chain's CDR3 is CASSQDMDTYQPQHF. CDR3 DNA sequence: TGCGCCAGCAGCCAAGATATGGACACCTATCAGCCCCAGCATTTT.

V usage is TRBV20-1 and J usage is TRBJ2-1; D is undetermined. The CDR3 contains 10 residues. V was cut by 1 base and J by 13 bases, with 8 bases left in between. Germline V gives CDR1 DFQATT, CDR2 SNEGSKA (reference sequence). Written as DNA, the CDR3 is TGCAGTGCTAGAGTGGTACGTCAGTTCTTC. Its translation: CSARVVRQFF.

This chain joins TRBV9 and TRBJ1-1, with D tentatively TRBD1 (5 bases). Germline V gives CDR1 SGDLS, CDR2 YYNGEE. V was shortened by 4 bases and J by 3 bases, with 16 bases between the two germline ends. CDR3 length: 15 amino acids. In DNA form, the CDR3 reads TGTGCCAGCAGCTCCTCGGGGGTTGGGGACACTGAAGCTTTCTTT. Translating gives CASSSSGVGDTEAFF.

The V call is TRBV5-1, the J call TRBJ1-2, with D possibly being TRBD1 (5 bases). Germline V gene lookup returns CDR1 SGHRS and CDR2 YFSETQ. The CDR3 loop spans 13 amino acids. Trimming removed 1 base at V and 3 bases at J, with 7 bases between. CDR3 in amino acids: CASSLRDHYGYTF. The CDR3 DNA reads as TGCGCCAGCAGCTTGAGGGACCACTATGGCTACACCTTC.

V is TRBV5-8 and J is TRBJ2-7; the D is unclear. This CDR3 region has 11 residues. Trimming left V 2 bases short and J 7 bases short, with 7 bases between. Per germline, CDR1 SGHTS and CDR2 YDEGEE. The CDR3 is CASSLIREQYF. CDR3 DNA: TGTGCCAGCAGCTTAATTAGGGAGCAGTACTTC.

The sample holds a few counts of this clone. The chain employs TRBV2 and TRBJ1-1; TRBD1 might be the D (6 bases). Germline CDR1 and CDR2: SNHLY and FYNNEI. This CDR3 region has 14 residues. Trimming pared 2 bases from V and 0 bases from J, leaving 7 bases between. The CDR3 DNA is TGTGCCAGCAGTGAAACAGGGTTGAACACTGAAGCTTTCTTT. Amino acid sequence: CASSETGLNTEAFF. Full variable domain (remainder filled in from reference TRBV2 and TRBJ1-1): EPEVTQTPSHQVTQMGQEVILRCVPISNHLYFYWYRQILGQKVEFLVSFYNNEISEKSEIFDDQFSVERPDGSNFTLKIRSTKLEDSAMYFCASSETGLNTEAFFGQGTRLTVV.

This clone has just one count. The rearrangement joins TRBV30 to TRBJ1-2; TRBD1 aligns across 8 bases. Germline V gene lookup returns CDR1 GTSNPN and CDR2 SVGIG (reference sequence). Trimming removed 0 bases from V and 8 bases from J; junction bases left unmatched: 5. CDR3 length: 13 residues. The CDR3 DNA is TGTGCCTGGAGTGTCGGACAGGGTCCGGGCTACACCTTC. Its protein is CAWSVGQGPGYTF.

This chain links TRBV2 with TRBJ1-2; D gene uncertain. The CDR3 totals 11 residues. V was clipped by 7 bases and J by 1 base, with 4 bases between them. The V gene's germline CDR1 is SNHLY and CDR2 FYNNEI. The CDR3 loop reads CASKNNYGYTF. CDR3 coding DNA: TGTGCCAGCAAGAATAACTATGGCTACACCTTC.

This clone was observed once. The CDR3 DNA follows: TGTGCCAGCAGTCCTAGCGGGGATGAGCAGTTCTTC. Translation: CASSPSGDEQFF. The chain has TRBV2 and TRBJ2-1; 9 nucleotides align to TRBD2. The germline gives CDR1 SNHLY, CDR2 FYNNEI. The length of the CDR3 is 12 residues. V dropped 5 bases and J dropped 8; count of bases not matched to a gene: 1.

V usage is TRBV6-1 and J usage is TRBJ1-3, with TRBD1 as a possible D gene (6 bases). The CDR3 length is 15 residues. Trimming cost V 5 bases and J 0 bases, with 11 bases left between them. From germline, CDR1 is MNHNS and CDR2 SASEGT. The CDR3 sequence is CASSSPGVSGNTIYF. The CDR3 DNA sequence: TGTGCCAGCAGTTCCCCAGGGGTCTCTGGAAACACCATATATTTT.

The CDR3 spells CASSIGGGAEAFF. The CDR3 coding sequence is TGTGCCAGTAGTATCGGAGGGGGAGCTGAAGCTTTCTTT. This rearrangement joins TRBV19 to TRBJ1-1; possible D gene TRBD1, 6 bases. The V end lost 3 bases, the J end lost 6 bases, and 11 bases lay between the germline ends. Per germline, CDR1 LNHDA and CDR2 SQIVND (reference sequence). CDR3 length: 13 amino acids. Full variable domain (remainder filled in from reference TRBV19 and TRBJ1-1): DGGITQSPKYLFRKEGQNVTLSCEQNLNHDAMYWYRQDPGQGLRLIYYSQIVNDFQKGDIAEGYSVSREKKESFPLTVTSAQKNPTAFYLCASSIGGGAEAFFGQGTRLTVV.

CDR3 sequence (DNA): TGTGCCAGCAGCTTAGGCTCCGACAGTGGCTACACCTTC. It is translated as CASSLGSDSGYTF. The chain carries TRBV11-2 and TRBJ1-2; a possible D gene is TRBD1 (5 bases). Germline V gene sequence: CDR1 SGHAT, CDR2 FQNNGV. CDR3 length equals 13 residues. The V and J ends lost 1 base and 7 bases respectively, with 10 bases between them.

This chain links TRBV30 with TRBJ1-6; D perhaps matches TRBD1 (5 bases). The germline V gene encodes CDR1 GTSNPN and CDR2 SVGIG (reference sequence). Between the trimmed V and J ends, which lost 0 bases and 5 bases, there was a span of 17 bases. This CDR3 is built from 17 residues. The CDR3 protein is CAWSVLPLQGDNSPLHF. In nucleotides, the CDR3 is TGTGCCTGGAGTGTACTCCCCCTCCAGGGAGATAATTCACCCCTCCACTTT.

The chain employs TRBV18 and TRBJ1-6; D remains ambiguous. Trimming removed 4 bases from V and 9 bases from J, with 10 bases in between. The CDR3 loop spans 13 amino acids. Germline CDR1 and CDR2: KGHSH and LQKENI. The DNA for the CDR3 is TGTGCCAGCTCACGGTCCAAGCCTTCACCCCTCCACTTT. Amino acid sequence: CASSRSKPSPLHF.

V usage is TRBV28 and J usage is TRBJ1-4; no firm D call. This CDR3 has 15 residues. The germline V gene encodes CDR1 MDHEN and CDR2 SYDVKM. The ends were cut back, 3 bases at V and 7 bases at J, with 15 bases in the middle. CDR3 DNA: TGTGCCAGCAGTTTCTATGGGAATGAGGGTGAAAAACTGTTTTTT. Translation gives CASSFYGNEGEKLFF. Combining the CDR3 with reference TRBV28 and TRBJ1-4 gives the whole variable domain DVKVTQSSRYLVKRTGEKVFLECVQDMDHENMFWYRQDPGLGLRLIYFSYDVKMKEKGDIPEGYSVSREKKERFSLILESASTNQTSMYLCASSFYGNEGEKLFFGSGTQLSVL.

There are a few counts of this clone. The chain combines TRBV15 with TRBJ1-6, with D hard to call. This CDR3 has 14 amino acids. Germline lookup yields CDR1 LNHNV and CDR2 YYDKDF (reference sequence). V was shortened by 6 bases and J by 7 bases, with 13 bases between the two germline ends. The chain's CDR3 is CATRFDLTNSPLHF. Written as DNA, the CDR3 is TGTGCCACCAGATTTGACCTGACCAATTCACCCCTCCACTTT.

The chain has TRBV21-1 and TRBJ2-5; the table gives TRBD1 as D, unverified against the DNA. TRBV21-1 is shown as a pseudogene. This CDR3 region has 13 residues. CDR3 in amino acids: CASSRTTKETQYF. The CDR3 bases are TGTGCCAGCAGCAGGACAACGAAAGAGACCCAGTACTTC.

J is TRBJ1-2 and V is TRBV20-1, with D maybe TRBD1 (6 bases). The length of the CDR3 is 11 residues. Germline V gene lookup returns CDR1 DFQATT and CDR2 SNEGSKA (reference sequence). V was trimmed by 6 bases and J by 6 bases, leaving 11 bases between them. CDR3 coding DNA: TGCAGTGCCCCAGGGGAGAATGGCTACACCTTC. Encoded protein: CSAPGENGYTF.

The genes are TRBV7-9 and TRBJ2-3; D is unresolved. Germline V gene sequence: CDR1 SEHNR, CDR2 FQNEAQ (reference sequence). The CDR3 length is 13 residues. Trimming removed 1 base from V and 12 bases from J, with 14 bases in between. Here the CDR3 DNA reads TGTGCCAGCAGCTTAGTTGGTCTACTAAAACAGTATTTT. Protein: CASSLVGLLKQYF.

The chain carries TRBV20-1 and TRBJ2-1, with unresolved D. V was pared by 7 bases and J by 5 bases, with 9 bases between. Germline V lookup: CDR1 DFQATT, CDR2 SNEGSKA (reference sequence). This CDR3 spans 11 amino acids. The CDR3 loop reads CSGKVNNEQFF. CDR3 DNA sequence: TGCAGTGGAAAGGTAAACAATGAGCAGTTCTTC.

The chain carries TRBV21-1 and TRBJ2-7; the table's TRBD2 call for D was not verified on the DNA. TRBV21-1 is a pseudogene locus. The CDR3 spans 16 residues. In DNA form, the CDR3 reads TGTGCCAGCAGCAAAGAATGGCGACTAGTCAGCCACGAGCAGTACTTC. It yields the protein CASSKEWRLVSHEQYF.

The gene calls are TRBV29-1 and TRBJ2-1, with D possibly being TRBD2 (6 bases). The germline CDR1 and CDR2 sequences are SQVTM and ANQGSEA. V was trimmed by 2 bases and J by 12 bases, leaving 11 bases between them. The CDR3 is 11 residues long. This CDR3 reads CSVETRGTQFF. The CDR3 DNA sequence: TGCAGCGTTGAAACCCGGGGGACGCAGTTCTTC.

The CDR3 sequence: CASSQVKGYNQPQHF. In DNA form, the CDR3 reads TGCGCCAGCAGCCAAGTGAAGGGCTACAATCAGCCCCAGCATTTT. The rearrangement uses TRBV4-3 and TRBJ1-5; D not resolved. V dropped 1 base and J dropped 3 bases, with 10 bases sitting between them. The germline V gene has CDR1 LGHNA and CDR2 YSLEER. This CDR3 has 15 residues.

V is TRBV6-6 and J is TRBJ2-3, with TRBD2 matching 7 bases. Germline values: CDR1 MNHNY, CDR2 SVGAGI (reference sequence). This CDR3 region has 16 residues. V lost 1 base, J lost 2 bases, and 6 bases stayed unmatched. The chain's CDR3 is CASSYFPAGFTDTQYF. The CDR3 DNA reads TGTGCCAGCAGTTACTTCCCAGCGGGGTTCACAGATACGCAGTATTTT.